This T cell receptor beta chain was captured in a study of identifying expanded T cells in peripheral blood. General study findings and limits: Roughly two-week clone count variance significantly increased as total template count grew.

CDR1 SNHLY and CDR2 FYNNEI come from the germline V gene. This CDR3 has 16 residues. Trimming stripped 6 bases from V and 5 bases from J, with 19 bases between. Healthy donors had no documented immune events, such as infections, while sampled. Remarks on this clone: Its antigen is as yet unknown.

Profiled with immunoSEQ multiplex PCR; TCRdb holds only in-frame clones, not every one. Among 84,000 or so clones listed, roughly 90% were seen once. The TCR was taken from a person aged 18 to 70 in good health. This chain links TRBV2 with TRBJ2-2; D ambiguous. The sequencing input was blood. The CDR3 region has the DNA TGTGCCAGCAGGAGAAGGGAAGGCTCTCCGACCGGGGAGCTGTTTTTT. The encoded protein is CASRRREGSPTGELFF.